The T cell receptor (beta chain) under discussion was sequenced for a study of vaccination effects on CD4 cells after COVID-19. This clone was counted between two and nine times. Its target is unknown. The assay was immunoSEQ multiplex PCR, and TCRdb's table has in-frame clones only and misses some. The sample consists of about 73,000 clones, roughly 74% of them appearing once. The CDR3 totals 14 residues. V was shortened by 0 bases and J by 7 bases, with 10 bases between the two germline ends. Looked up from germline, CDR1 is SGHRS and CDR2 is YFSETQ. The ViraFEST assay expanded antigen-specific CD4+ T cells with viral peptide pools before sequencing. With more than 9 days of culture completed, CD4+ T cells were isolated. Vaccine recipients had no previous SARS-CoV-2 infection; their nucleocapsid antibodies were negative.

The receptor comes from a human donor who received a COVID-19 vaccine. V is TRBV5-1 and J is TRBJ2-2; D may be TRBD1 (6 bases). The specimen comprised CD4+ T cells from PBMCs cultured with HCoV-NL63 spike peptides, sampled before COVID-19 vaccination. The CDR3: CASSLVGAVGELFF. In DNA form, the CDR3 reads TGCGCCAGCAGCTTGGTGGGGGCGGTCGGGGAGCTGTTTTTT.